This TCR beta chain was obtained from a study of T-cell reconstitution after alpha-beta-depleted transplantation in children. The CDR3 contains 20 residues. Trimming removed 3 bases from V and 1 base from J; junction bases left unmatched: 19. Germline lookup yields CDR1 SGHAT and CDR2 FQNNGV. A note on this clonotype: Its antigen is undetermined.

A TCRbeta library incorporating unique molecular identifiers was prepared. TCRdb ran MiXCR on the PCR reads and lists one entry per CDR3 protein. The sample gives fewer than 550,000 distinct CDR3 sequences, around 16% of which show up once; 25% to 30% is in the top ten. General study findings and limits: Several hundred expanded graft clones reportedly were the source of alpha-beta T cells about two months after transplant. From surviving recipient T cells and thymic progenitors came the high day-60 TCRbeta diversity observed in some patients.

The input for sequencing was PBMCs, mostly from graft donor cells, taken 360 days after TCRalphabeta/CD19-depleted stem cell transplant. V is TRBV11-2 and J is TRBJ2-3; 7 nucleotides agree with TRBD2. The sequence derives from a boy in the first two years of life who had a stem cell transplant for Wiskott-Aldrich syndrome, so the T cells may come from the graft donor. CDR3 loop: CASSFYGLSLSGRRTDTQYF. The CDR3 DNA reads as TGTGCCAGCAGCTTCTATGGTCTTTCGCTTAGCGGGCGTCGCACAGATACGCAGTATTTT.